Below are 22 T cell receptor beta chains sequenced from a single sample in a study of CD8 T cells in ankylosing spondylitis. Via MiXCR, TCRdb re-called the 5' RACE reads, giving one row per CDR3 protein. The top ten clones hold 4.5% to 6% of a sample with roughly 150,000 distinct CDR3 sequences, about a third of them seen once. The source material was synovial fluid, either unsorted or a sorted T cell fraction (not recorded which). These receptors were collected from a male donor with ankylosing spondylitis.

This clonotype was observed a few times. The chain joins TRBV7-2 to TRBJ2-2; 7 bases match TRBD2. J was trimmed by 2 bases and V by 4 bases; bases with no gene match: 4. CDR1 is SGHTA, CDR2 FQGNSA, per germline. The CDR3 runs 15 residues. DNA for the CDR3: TGTGCCAGCAGCTCACTAGCGACAAACACCGGGGAGCTGTTTTTT. This gives the protein CASSSLATNTGELFF. The full variable domain, rest sourced from reference TRBV7-2 and TRBJ2-2, is GAGVSQSPSNKVTEKGKDVELRCDPISGHTALYWYRQSLGQGLEFLIYFQGNSAPDKSGLPSDRFSAERTGGSVSTLTIQRTQQEDSAVYLCASSSLATNTGELFFGEGSRLTVL.

Here the CDR3 reads CASSWGLAASTDTQYF. The CDR3, as DNA: TGTGCCAGCAGTTGGGGACTAGCGGCGAGCACAGATACGCAGTATTTT. This chain uses TRBV28 with TRBJ2-3, with 11 positions matching TRBD2. J was trimmed by 0 bases and V by 4 bases; bases with no gene match: 3. CDR1 MDHEN and CDR2 SYDVKM come from the germline V gene. The CDR3 length is 16 residues.

This clonotype showed up just a few times. The chain employs TRBV6-1 and TRBJ1-5; tentatively, D is TRBD1 (6 bases). Trimming removed 6 bases from V and 3 bases from J, with 12 bases in between. Looked up from germline, CDR1 is MNHNS and CDR2 is SASEGT. The CDR3 runs to 14 residues. The CDR3 coding sequence is TGTGCCAGCAGCCCGGACAGCCCCAATCAGCCCCAGCATTTT. Translating gives CASSPDSPNQPQHF.

This clonotype was seen more than once but under ten times. CDR3 region: CASSETGTLQETQYF. CDR3 bases: TGTGCCAGCAGTGAAACAGGGACACTTCAAGAGACCCAGTACTTC. V and J are TRBV6-1 and TRBJ2-5; a weak D match, TRBD1 (6 bases). This CDR3 has 15 amino acids. The V and J ends lost 2 bases and 2 bases respectively, with 12 bases between them. Germline V gives CDR1 MNHNS, CDR2 SASEGT.

The J gene is TRBJ2-5, the V gene TRBV4-2; D gene unclear. Trimming took off 4 bases at V and 1 base at J, with 7 bases between the two ends. The CDR3 extends over 13 amino acids. From germline, CDR1 is LGHNA and CDR2 YNFKEQ. The CDR3 DNA follows: TGTGCCAGCAGCCTGAACTCCCAAGAGACCCAGTACTTC. Its protein is CASSLNSQETQYF.

This chain connects TRBV11-2 to TRBJ1-3; perhaps TRBD1 as D (6 bases). From germline, CDR1 is SGHAT and CDR2 FQNNGV. V was trimmed by 1 base and J by 2 bases, leaving 15 bases between them. The CDR3 loop spans 17 amino acids. CDR3 coding DNA: TGTGCCAGCAGCTTAGGCCGAGGGGGGGCGACTGGAAACACCATATATTTT. Protein sequence: CASSLGRGGATGNTIYF.

The genes are TRBV20-1 and TRBJ2-1, with D possibly matching TRBD2 (9 bases). Germline CDR1 is DFQATT and CDR2 is SNEGSKA (reference sequence). The CDR3 is 18 amino acids. Here the CDR3 reads CSVGGQGAGGLGYNEQFF. CDR3 DNA: TGCAGCGTCGGGGGCCAGGGGGCGGGAGGGCTTGGGTACAATGAGCAGTTCTTC.

This clonotype was seen at least ten times. This chain joins TRBV20-1 and TRBJ2-2; 9 nucleotides agree with TRBD2. Germline CDR1 reads DFQATT; CDR2 reads SNEGSKA (reference sequence). The CDR3 is 15 amino acids. The J segment lost 1 base and the V segment lost 4 bases, leaving 4 bases of the junction unmatched. The DNA for the CDR3 is TGCAGTGCTAAATCTAGCGGGATGAACACCGGGGAGCTGTTTTTT. Translating it yields CSAKSSGMNTGELFF.

The CDR3 nucleotides are TGCGCCAGCAGCTTGGATGGTCGGGGGGCAGGTGAAGCTTTCTTT. Translation gives CASSLDGRGAGEAFF. The chain employs TRBV5-1 and TRBJ1-1; perhaps TRBD1 as D (6 bases). V dropped 0 bases and J dropped 7 bases, with 16 bases sitting between them. Germline CDR1 reads SGHRS; CDR2 reads YFSETQ. The CDR3 is 15 residues long.

Many counts were recorded for this clonotype. This chain uses TRBV2 with TRBJ2-3; 7 positions agree with TRBD1. Germline V CDR1 and CDR2: SNHLY, FYNNEI. Trimming at V came to 11 bases and at J to 5 bases, leaving 10 bases not matched to a gene. This CDR3 region has 13 residues. The CDR3 DNA reads TGTGCCGGCCTCATGCGACAGGGAGATACGCAGTATTTT. Translation: CAGLMRQGDTQYF.

There are a few counts of this clonotype. CDR3 sequence: CASSLGTTSSKNYGYTF. CDR3 bases: TGCGCCAGCAGCTTGGGGACGACAAGCAGCAAAAACTATGGCTACACCTTC. The rearrangement uses TRBV5-1 and TRBJ1-2; no clear D gene. CDR1 is SGHRS, CDR2 YFSETQ, per germline. CDR3 size: 17 residues. With 0 bases removed from V and 2 bases from J, the gap between germline ends came to 17 bases.

The chain employs TRBV7-6 and TRBJ2-2; D gene unclear. V lost 8 bases, J lost 5 bases, and 6 bases lay in between. Germline CDR1 SGHVS, CDR2 FNYEAQ. CDR3 length equals 11 residues. The CDR3 region has the DNA TGTGCCAGCTCGGCTACCGGGGAGCTGTTTTTT. It yields the protein CASSATGELFF. Full variable domain (rest looked up from reference TRBV7-6 and TRBJ2-2): GAGVSQSPRYKVTKRGQDVALRCDPISGHVSLYWYRQALGQGPEFLTYFNYEAQQDKSGLPNDRFSAERPEGSISTLTIQRTEQRDSAMYRCASSATGELFFGEGSRLTVL.

The table lists this clonotype with a count of one. V is TRBV7-9 and J is TRBJ1-1; D gene uncertain. The CDR3 consists of 13 residues. V lost 5 bases, J lost 2 bases, and 9 bases lay in between. Germline V gene sequence: CDR1 SEHNR, CDR2 FQNEAQ (reference sequence). CDR3 loop: CASSIRANTEAFF. The CDR3 DNA follows: TGTGCCAGCAGCATCCGGGCCAACACTGAAGCTTTCTTT.

V is TRBV7-9 and J is TRBJ2-5; 9 nucleotides match TRBD1. With V trimmed by 5 bases and J by 2 bases, 6 bases remained unmatched. The germline V gene encodes CDR1 SEHNR and CDR2 FQNEAQ (reference sequence). CDR3 length: 15 amino acids. The CDR3 DNA reads TGTGCCAGCAGCAACAGGGGGCGCGGGCAAGAGACCCAGTACTTC. As protein: CASSNRGRGQETQYF.

In its sample, this clonotype was seen a few times. In nucleotides, the CDR3 is TGTGCCAGCAGCCAAGAATGGGGGTACGAGCAGTACTTC. Amino acids: CASSQEWGYEQYF. This rearrangement joins TRBV3-1 to TRBJ2-7; D is tentatively TRBD1 or TRBD2 (5 bases each). The CDR3 is made up of 13 amino acids. V was clipped by 0 bases and J by 4 bases, with 7 bases between them. The germline V gene encodes CDR1 LGHDT and CDR2 YNNKEL (reference sequence).

The CDR3 protein is CASSAATGELFF. Written as DNA, the CDR3 is TGTGCCAGCAGTGCAGCCACCGGGGAGCTGTTTTTT. The chain recombines TRBV2 with TRBJ2-2; D unresolved. Germline CDR1 and CDR2: SNHLY and FYNNEI. The germline V and J ends were trimmed by 4 bases and 4 bases, with 4 bases remaining between them. The CDR3 is made up of 12 amino acids.

This clonotype has at least ten counts. The V and J genes are TRBV3-1 and TRBJ2-5, with 9 bases lining up with TRBD2. J gave up 6 bases and V 8 bases, and 10 bases lay outside the gene matches. Germline V gene data show CDR1 as LGHDT and CDR2 as YNNKEL (reference sequence). This CDR3 has 14 residues. The CDR3: CASFLSGSKQTQYF. The CDR3 DNA sequence: TGTGCCAGCTTTCTTAGCGGGAGCAAGCAGACCCAGTACTTC.

CDR3 region: CSAGRPGSYDEQFF. CDR3 nucleotide sequence: TGCAGTGCTGGTAGGCCAGGATCGTATGATGAGCAGTTCTTC. The chain links TRBV20-1 to TRBJ2-1; D gene unclear. The CDR3 totals 14 residues. Germline CDR1 reads DFQATT; CDR2 reads SNEGSKA (reference sequence). V shed 5 bases and J shed 8 bases, with 19 bases lying between them.

Many counts were recorded for this clonotype. The rearrangement uses TRBV20-1 and TRBJ2-3; 9 bases line up with TRBD2. This CDR3 is 14 amino acids long. Germline lookup yields CDR1 DFQATT and CDR2 SNEGSKA (reference sequence). V lost 6 bases, J lost 1 base, and 5 bases stayed unmatched. CDR3 sequence reads: CSAPRLAGTDTQYF. The CDR3 bases are TGCAGTGCGCCGAGACTAGCGGGCACAGATACGCAGTATTTT.

At least ten counts were recorded for this clonotype. The chain is built from TRBV12-3 or TRBV12-4 and TRBJ1-5; a weak D match, TRBD1 (5 bases). The V gene lost 5 bases and the J gene lost 4 bases, with 18 bases spanning the gap. There are 16 residues in the CDR3. CDR3 in amino acids: CASSPGTGATNQPQHF. CDR3 coding DNA: TGTGCCAGCAGTCCCGGGACGGGAGCTACAAATCAGCCCCAGCATTTT.

This clonotype was seen ten or more times. The chain is built from TRBV14 and TRBJ2-2, with 9 bases identical to TRBD1. V gave up 4 bases and J gave up 5 bases; unmatched junction bases: 8. Germline lookup yields CDR1 SGHDN and CDR2 FVKESK. This CDR3 has 16 amino acids. In DNA, the CDR3 is TGTGCCAGCAGCCCGCCGGGACAGGGAAGGACCGGGGAGCTGTTTTTT. The encoded protein is CASSPPGQGRTGELFF.

The V call is TRBV6-1, the J call TRBJ1-1; the D gene is possibly TRBD1 (5 bases). V shed 11 bases and J shed 4 bases, with 17 bases lying between them. The germline gives CDR1 MNHNS, CDR2 SASEGT. This CDR3 is 13 amino acids long. The CDR3, as DNA: TGTGCCGGCCAAAAAGGGGAAAGCACTGAAGCTTTCTTT. Protein product: CAGQKGESTEAFF.